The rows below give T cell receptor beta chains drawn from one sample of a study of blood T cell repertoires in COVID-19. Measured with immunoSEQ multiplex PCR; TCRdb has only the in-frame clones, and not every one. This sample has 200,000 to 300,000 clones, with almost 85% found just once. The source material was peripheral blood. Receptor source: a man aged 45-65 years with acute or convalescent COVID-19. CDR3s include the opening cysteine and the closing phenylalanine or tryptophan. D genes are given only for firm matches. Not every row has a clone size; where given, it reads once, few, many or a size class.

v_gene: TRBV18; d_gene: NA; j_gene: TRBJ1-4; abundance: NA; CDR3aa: CASSPGTNGEKLFF; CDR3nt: TGTGCCAGCTCACCCGGGACAAACGGTGAAAAACTGTTTTTT
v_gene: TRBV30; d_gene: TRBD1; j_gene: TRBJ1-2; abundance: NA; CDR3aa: CAWGLLTGQGGGYTF; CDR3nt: TGTGCCTGGGGCCTCCTGACGGGACAGGGAGGTGGCTACACCTTC
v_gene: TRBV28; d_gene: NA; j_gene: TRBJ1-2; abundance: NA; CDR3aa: CASNVAGARDSYGYTF; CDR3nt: TGTGCCAGCAATGTAGCGGGGGCCAGGGACTCCTATGGCTACACCTTC
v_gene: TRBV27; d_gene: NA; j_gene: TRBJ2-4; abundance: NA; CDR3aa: CASSLFAPPGDIQYF; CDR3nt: TGTGCCAGCAGCCTTTTCGCTCCCCCCGGGGACATTCAGTACTTC
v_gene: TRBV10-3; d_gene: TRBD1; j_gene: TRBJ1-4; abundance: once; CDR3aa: CAISDGTGAEKLFF; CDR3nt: TGTGCCATCAGTGACGGGACAGGGGCTGAAAAACTGTTTTTT
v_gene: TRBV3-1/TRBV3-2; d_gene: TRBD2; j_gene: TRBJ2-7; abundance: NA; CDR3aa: CASSLSGPYEQYF; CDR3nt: TGTGCCAGCAGCCTTAGCGGGCCCTACGAGCAGTACTTC
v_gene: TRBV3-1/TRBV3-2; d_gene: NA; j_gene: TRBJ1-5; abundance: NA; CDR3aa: CASSQEGGGGNQPQHF; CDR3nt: TGTGCCAGCAGCCAAGAGGGGGGTGGAGGCAATCAGCCCCAGCATTTT
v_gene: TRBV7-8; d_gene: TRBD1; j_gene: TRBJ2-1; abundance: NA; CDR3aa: CASSLRRDRMTSYNEQFF; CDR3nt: TGTGCCAGCAGCTTACGCCGGGACAGGATGACCTCCTACAATGAGCAGTTCTTC
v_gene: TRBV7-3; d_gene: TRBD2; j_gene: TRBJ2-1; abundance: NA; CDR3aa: CASSHGRTWYNEQFF; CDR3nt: TGTGCCAGCAGCCACGGGAGGACTTGGTACAATGAGCAGTTCTTC
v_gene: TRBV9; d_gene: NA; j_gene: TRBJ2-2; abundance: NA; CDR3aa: CASSVEGAGTGELFF; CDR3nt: TGTGCCAGCAGCGTAGAAGGGGCTGGGACCGGGGAGCTGTTTTTT
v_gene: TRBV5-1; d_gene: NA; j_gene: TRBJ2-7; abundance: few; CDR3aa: CATRSTPSYEQYF; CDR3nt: TGCGCCACCCGGTCGACACCATCCTACGAGCAGTACTTC